A single sample gave rise to the 32 T cell receptor beta chains below, sequenced in a study of human thymus T cells. TCRdb's copy holds only in-frame clones and misses some; the assay was immunoSEQ multiplex PCR. The data show more than 45,000 clones, 85% to 95% seen once. Sequenced sample: blood. The receptors come from a boy under two years old with a congenital heart defect but otherwise immunologically healthy.

The chain couples TRBV10-1 to TRBJ2-5, with TRBD2 as a possible D gene (5 bases). The CDR3 loop spans 13 amino acids. CDR1 is WNHNN and CDR2 is SYGVQD in the germline V gene (reference sequence). Trimming left V 2 bases short and J 1 base short, with 5 bases between. In DNA, the CDR3 is TGCGCCAGCAGTGAGGGACTCCAAGAGACCCAGTACTTC. This sequence encodes CASSEGLQETQYF.

V usage is TRBV29-1 and J usage is TRBJ1-1, with no clear D. The V gene's germline CDR1 is SQVTM and CDR2 ANQGSEA. The V gene lost 4 bases and the J gene lost 5 bases, with 5 bases spanning the gap. The length of the CDR3 is 10 residues. The CDR3 reads CSVGETEAFF. The CDR3, as DNA: TGCAGCGTTGGAGAGACTGAAGCTTTCTTT.

V gene TRBV5-1 combines with J gene TRBJ2-5; 7 positions agree with TRBD1. Germline V gene lookup returns CDR1 SGHRS and CDR2 YFSETQ. V dropped 4 bases and J dropped 1; count of bases not matched to a gene: 10. The CDR3 runs to 16 residues. DNA for the CDR3: TGCGCCAGCAGCATGACAGGGAGCTCTTTCCAAGAGACCCAGTACTTC. Translation: CASSMTGSSFQETQYF.

The chain links TRBV11-3 to TRBJ2-1, with D perhaps assigned TRBD1 or TRBD2 (6 bases each). V lost 2 bases, J lost 4 bases, and 21 bases lay in between. The CDR3 runs 18 residues. Germline loops: CDR1 SGHNT, CDR2 YENEEA. CDR3: CASSLSTTSKGVYNEQFF. The DNA for the CDR3 is TGTGCCAGCAGCTTATCAACGACTAGTAAGGGGGTATACAATGAGCAGTTCTTC.

The J gene is TRBJ2-7, the V gene TRBV5-1, with a tentative D call TRBD1 (5 bases). V was pared by 0 bases and J by 1 base, with 11 bases between. CDR1 and CDR2 from the germline V gene are SGHRS and YFSETQ. The CDR3 consists of 15 residues. The CDR3 region is CASSLVVAGSYEQYF. The CDR3 bases are TGCGCCAGCAGCTTGGTGGTAGCAGGGTCCTACGAGCAGTACTTC.

The genes are TRBV27 and TRBJ1-2; D is perhaps TRBD1 (6 bases). Between the trimmed V and J ends, which lost 1 base and 8 bases, there was a span of 14 bases. CDR3 size: 14 residues. CDR1 MNHEY and CDR2 SMNVEV come from the germline V gene (reference sequence). The CDR3 sequence is CASSLYGGTDGYTF. The CDR3 DNA is TGTGCCAGCAGTTTATACGGGGGCACGGACGGCTACACCTTC.

The genes are TRBV4-1 and TRBJ1-2, with 7 bases identical to TRBD1. Germline V CDR1 and CDR2: MGHRA, YSYEKL. The J segment lost 6 bases and the V segment lost 0 bases, leaving 4 bases of the junction unmatched. The CDR3 loop spans 14 amino acids. The DNA of the CDR3 is TGCGCCAGCAGCCAAGAGCCAGGGGGAAATGGCTACACCTTC. The encoded protein is CASSQEPGGNGYTF.

The rearrangement joins TRBV6-1 to TRBJ1-1, with 9 bases lining up with TRBD1. CDR1 is MNHNS and CDR2 is SASEGT in the germline V gene. The CDR3 runs to 14 residues. Trimming at V came to 9 bases and at J to 0 bases, leaving 5 bases not matched to a gene. CDR3 DNA sequence: TGTGCCAGTAGGACAGGGGCTATGAACACTGAAGCTTTCTTT. Protein sequence: CASRTGAMNTEAFF.

The V gene is TRBV7-9, the J gene TRBJ1-2; D gene unclear. Per germline, CDR1 SEHNR and CDR2 FQNEAQ (reference sequence). The V gene lost 2 bases and the J gene lost 5 bases, with 15 bases spanning the gap. The CDR3 contains 15 residues. The CDR3 sequence: CASSLILVRVYGYTF. The CDR3, as DNA: TGTGCCAGCAGCTTAATTTTGGTCCGGGTATATGGCTACACCTTC. The full variable domain, in which reference TRBV7-9 and TRBJ1-2 provide the parts outside the CDR3, is DTGVSQNPRHKITKRGQNVTFRCDPISEHNRLYWYRQTLGQGPEFLTYFQNEAQLEKSRLLSDRFSAERPKGSFSTLEIQRTEQGDSAMYLCASSLILVRVYGYTFGSGTRLTVV.

This clone was seen just once. The genes are TRBV28 and TRBJ2-1; tentative D call: TRBD2 (5 bases). Trimming took 4 bases from V and 6 from J, leaving 13 bases between them. The CDR3 consists of 14 residues. The V gene's germline CDR1 is MDHEN and CDR2 SYDVKM. This CDR3 reads CASSWEGRVNEQFF. CDR3 bases: TGTGCCAGCAGTTGGGAAGGGAGAGTCAATGAGCAGTTCTTC.

The chain couples TRBV5-1 to TRBJ2-3; a possible D gene is TRBD2 (6 bases). The CDR3 length is 15 residues. From germline, CDR1 is SGHRS and CDR2 YFSETQ. V was pared by 2 bases and J by 1 base, with 11 bases between. The CDR3, as DNA: TGCGCCAGCAGCTTCCGGGACTTAGGCACAGATACGCAGTATTTT. Translating it yields CASSFRDLGTDTQYF.

The chain carries TRBV2 and TRBJ2-4, with D perhaps TRBD2 (7 bases). V dropped 2 bases and J dropped 0 bases, with 11 bases sitting between them. The CDR3 runs 16 residues. Looked up from germline, CDR1 is SNHLY and CDR2 is FYNNEI. The CDR3 region is CASSERGGAAKNIQYF. DNA for the CDR3: TGTGCCAGCAGTGAAAGAGGGGGGGCAGCCAAAAACATTCAGTACTTC. Full variable domain (remainder filled in from reference TRBV2 and TRBJ2-4): EPEVTQTPSHQVTQMGQEVILRCVPISNHLYFYWYRQILGQKVEFLVSFYNNEISEKSEIFDDQFSVERPDGSNFTLKIRSTKLEDSAMYFCASSERGGAAKNIQYFGAGTRLSVL.

The chain has TRBV6-5 and TRBJ2-1; 7 bases fit TRBD2. CDR3 length: 16 residues. V dropped 2 bases and J dropped 3; count of bases not matched to a gene: 7. The germline V gene encodes CDR1 MNHEY and CDR2 SVGAGI. DNA of the CDR3: TGTGCCAGCAGTTACGGGGCGGGAGTAGGCTACAATGAGCAGTTCTTC. This encodes CASSYGAGVGYNEQFF.

This chain connects TRBV13 to TRBJ2-1; no clear D. V lost 4 bases and J lost 5, with 9 bases in between. In germline, CDR1 is PRHDT, CDR2 FYEKMQ (reference sequence). The CDR3 loop spans 13 amino acids. CDR3 region: CASSSTVDNEQFF. CDR3 bases: TGTGCCAGCAGCTCCACAGTTGACAATGAGCAGTTCTTC.

The chain uses TRBV5-4 and TRBJ2-1, with 7 bases identical to TRBD1. Germline-derived CDR1 and CDR2 are SGHNT and YYREEE (reference sequence). The CDR3 spans 15 residues. Trimming at V came to 2 bases and at J to 4 bases, leaving 6 bases not matched to a gene. CDR3 sequence: CASSFPMTGYNEQFF. Written as DNA, the CDR3 is TGTGCCAGCAGCTTCCCAATGACAGGGTACAATGAGCAGTTCTTC. Full variable domain (remainder filled in from reference TRBV5-4 and TRBJ2-1): ETGVTQSPTHLIKTRGQQVTLRCSSQSGHNTVSWYQQALGQGPQFIFQYYREEENGRGNFPPRFSGLQFPNYSSELNVNALELDDSALYLCASSFPMTGYNEQFFGPGTRLTVL.

This rearrangement joins TRBV7-9 to TRBJ2-1; 12 bases align to TRBD2. There are 18 residues in the CDR3. The J segment lost 7 bases and the V segment lost 2 bases, leaving 12 bases of the junction unmatched. Germline loops: CDR1 SEHNR, CDR2 FQNEAQ (reference sequence). This CDR3 is CASSLTPRTSGTRNEQFF. The DNA of the CDR3 is TGTGCCAGCAGCTTAACCCCCAGGACTAGCGGGACTAGGAATGAGCAGTTCTTC.

The J gene is TRBJ2-3, the V gene TRBV28, with TRBD1 matching 9 bases. From germline, CDR1 is MDHEN and CDR2 SYDVKM. V was pared by 6 bases and J by 5 bases, with 6 bases of the junction left unmatched. The CDR3 sequence is 14 residues long. CDR3 sequence: CASSPRTGEDTQYF. In DNA, the CDR3 is TGTGCCAGCAGCCCTAGGACAGGGGAAGATACGCAGTATTTT.

The rearrangement uses TRBV5-1 and TRBJ2-1; TRBD2 agrees at 11 bases. V was clipped by 1 base and J by 1 base; unmatched bases: 4. This CDR3 is built from 17 residues. Looked up from germline, CDR1 is SGHRS and CDR2 is YFSETQ. The CDR3: CASSLTSGSVSYNEQFF. The CDR3, as DNA: TGCGCCAGCAGCTTGACTAGCGGGAGTGTATCCTACAATGAGCAGTTCTTC.

DNA for the CDR3: TGTGCCAGCAGCCCCAAAAGCGGGCCGGTCGGGACCCAGTACTTC. Translating it yields CASSPKSGPVGTQYF. The chain has TRBV7-8 and TRBJ2-5, with a weak D call TRBD2 (6 bases). CDR3 length: 15 residues. V lost 5 bases, J lost 7 bases, and 20 bases lay in between. Per the germline V gene, CDR1 is SGHVS and CDR2 is FQNEAQ.

The rearrangement joins TRBV18 to TRBJ2-1; 8 positions match TRBD2. The CDR3 totals 15 residues. CDR1 and CDR2 from the germline V gene are KGHSH and LQKENI. The V and J ends lost 3 bases and 7 bases, in that order; junction bases with no gene match: 8. The CDR3 DNA follows: TGTGCCAGCTCACCTCGGGAGGGGGGAGTGAATGAGCAGTTCTTC. Translated, it gives CASSPREGGVNEQFF.

This clone was counted a single time. The chain joins TRBV7-9 to TRBJ2-5; TRBD1 agrees at 7 bases. The trim removed 2 bases at V and 5 bases at J, leaving 2 bases unmatched. CDR1 is SEHNR, CDR2 FQNEAQ, per germline (reference sequence). The CDR3 contains 13 residues. The CDR3 protein is CASSLTGVETQYF. In DNA, the CDR3 is TGTGCCAGCAGCTTAACAGGGGTGGAGACCCAGTACTTC.

The chain uses TRBV6-5 and TRBJ2-4; D perhaps matches TRBD1 (6 bases). The V end was cut by 6 bases, the J end by 5 bases, with 14 bases between. CDR3 length equals 14 residues. Germline V gene data show CDR1 as MNHEY and CDR2 as SVGAGI. The CDR3 DNA is TGTGCCAGCAGGAGGGGCAGGGGTGAAAACATTCAGTACTTC. Protein: CASRRGRGENIQYF.

The chain employs TRBV4-1 and TRBJ2-7; 7 bases agree with TRBD1. Germline assignment: CDR1 MGHRA and CDR2 YSYEKL. The CDR3 runs to 14 residues. Unmatched junction bases numbered 5, after V lost 3 bases and J lost 3 bases. Written as DNA, the CDR3 is TGCGCCAGCAGCCAGACGACAGGGAACTACGAGCAGTACTTC. This encodes CASSQTTGNYEQYF.

The chain is built from TRBV4-3 and TRBJ2-3, with D possibly TRBD2 on 5 matching bases. CDR1 and CDR2 (germline): LGHNA, YSLEER. The CDR3 contains 15 residues. Trimming took off 0 bases at V and 2 bases at J, with 9 bases between the two ends. The CDR3 DNA reads TGCGCCAGCAGCCAAGACTCGGGGATCACAGATACGCAGTATTTT. Translating gives CASSQDSGITDTQYF.

Of note for this clone: The junction differs from germline at one of its ends, possibly a read error. The V gene is TRBV7-9, the J gene TRBJ1-6; tentatively, D is TRBD1 (5 bases). The CDR3 totals 12 residues. CDR1 and CDR2 from the germline V gene are SEHNR and FQNEAQ (reference sequence). The chain's CDR3 is CASSLAGQGRSF. The CDR3 bases are TGTGCCAGCAGCTTAGCAGGGCAGGGTCGGAGCTTT.

The chain recombines TRBV19 with TRBJ2-3; D ambiguous. Trimming removed 2 bases at V and 0 bases at J, with 6 bases between. From germline, CDR1 is LNHDA and CDR2 SQIVND (reference sequence). CDR3 length: 14 amino acids. The chain's CDR3 is CASSIRSSTDTQYF. Here the CDR3 DNA reads TGTGCCAGTAGTATACGGAGCAGCACAGATACGCAGTATTTT.

The chain has TRBV4-1 and TRBJ1-4; D perhaps matches TRBD1 (6 bases). Trimming left V 2 bases short and J 4 bases short, with 14 bases between. The CDR3 has 16 residues. Germline V gene sequence: CDR1 MGHRA, CDR2 YSYEKL. The CDR3 is CASSQRPGAVNEKLFF. In DNA form, the CDR3 reads TGCGCCAGCAGCCAACGTCCAGGGGCGGTTAATGAAAAACTGTTTTTT.

This chain connects TRBV4-2 to TRBJ2-5; TRBD2 matches 12 bases. Germline CDR1 and CDR2: LGHNA and YNFKEQ. The CDR3 spans 16 residues. J was trimmed by 2 bases and V by 0 bases; bases with no gene match: 1. Here the CDR3 DNA reads TGTGCCAGCAGCCAAGAACTAGCGGGGGGACAAGAGACCCAGTACTTC. Residues: CASSQELAGGQETQYF.

The rearrangement uses TRBV5-1 and TRBJ2-5; perhaps TRBD1 as D (6 bases). Germline V gene data show CDR1 as SGHRS and CDR2 as YFSETQ. This CDR3 has 16 residues. The V end lost 2 bases, the J end lost 3 bases, and 17 bases lay between the germline ends. CDR3 coding DNA: TGCGCCAGCAGCTTCGGGACCTCCGAGGGGGAAGAGACCCAGTACTTC. This sequence encodes CASSFGTSEGEETQYF.

This clone was observed once. The J gene is TRBJ1-6, the V gene TRBV19, with D possibly TRBD1 on 6 matching bases. The CDR3 has 16 residues. The V gene's germline CDR1 is LNHDA and CDR2 SQIVND (reference sequence). V was trimmed by 6 bases and J by 7 bases, leaving 19 bases between them. The CDR3 nucleotides read TGTGCCAGTAGACAAAACATCCGGGGGCTGAATTCACCCCTCCACTTT. Translation: CASRQNIRGLNSPLHF.

The rearrangement uses TRBV30 and TRBJ2-7; 7 bases are a match to TRBD1. Per the germline V gene, CDR1 is GTSNPN and CDR2 is SVGIG (reference sequence). After removal of 1 base from V and 6 bases from J, the junction contained 0 bases not matched to a gene. This CDR3 is built from 11 residues. CDR3: CAWSGQGEQYF. The CDR3 DNA is TGTGCCTGGAGTGGACAGGGCGAGCAGTACTTC.

This chain links TRBV29-1 with TRBJ2-3, with TRBD2 identical over 16 bases. The germline gives CDR1 SQVTM, CDR2 ANQGSEA. The CDR3 covers 16 residues. V gave up 6 bases and J gave up 4 bases; unmatched junction bases: 7. CDR3 DNA: TGCAGCGTACAGGGACTAGCGGGGGGGCTTGCAGATACGCAGTATTTT. Translation: CSVQGLAGGLADTQYF.